These T cell receptor beta chains were read from a single sample in a study of spatial heterogeneity in lung cancer. TCRdb reprocessed the 5' RACE reads with MiXCR, giving one entry per CDR3 protein. The table lists about 35,000 distinct CDR3 sequences, approximately 3% of them singletons, with about 36% in the top ten. Sequencing used normal lung tissue next to the tumor, obtained at surgery. These receptors were obtained from a male donor with early-stage non-small cell lung cancer. Each CDR3 is given with its conserved first and last residue. A D gene is named only where the DNA matches it firmly. Where a row states a size, it is once, few, many or the class of an expanded clone; other rows omit it.

V: TRBV3-1; size: many; D: NA; J: TRBJ2-6; DNA: TGTGCCAGCAGCCAATGGTCAGCTGGGGCCAACGTCCTGACTTTC; CDR3: CASSQWSAGANVLTF
V: TRBV6-2/TRBV6-3; size: many; D: NA; J: TRBJ2-1; DNA: TGTGCCAGCAGTCAGGTCCCACGTGCTGAGCAGTTCTTC; CDR3: CASSQVPRAEQFF
V: TRBV5-1; size: many; D: NA; J: TRBJ2-2; DNA: TGCGCCAGCAGCTTGGACTCCCCGCGGACCGGGGAGCTGTTTTTT; CDR3: CASSLDSPRTGELFF
V: TRBV2; size: many; D: NA; J: TRBJ1-5; DNA: TGTGCCAGCAGAACTTATAGTAGCAATCAGCCCCAGCATTTT; CDR3: CASRTYSSNQPQHF
V: TRBV6-1; size: medium-sized; D: TRBD1; J: TRBJ1-5; DNA: TGTGCCAGCAATCCGACAGGGAGCAATCAGCCCCAGCATTTT; CDR3: CASNPTGSNQPQHF
V: TRBV6-6; size: many; D: TRBD2; J: TRBJ2-5; DNA: TGTGCCAGCAGTCTAGGCGAGAGGTCGGGGGGAGAGACCCAGTACTTC; CDR3: CASSLGERSGGETQYF
V: TRBV7-2; size: few; D: NA; J: TRBJ1-6; DNA: TGTGCCAGCAGCTTAGCGCTCAGTTCACCCCTCCACTTT; CDR3: CASSLALSSPLHF
V: TRBV7-8; size: many; D: TRBD2; J: TRBJ2-5; DNA: TGTGCCAGCAGCAACCCTAGCGGAGTCTTTCAAGAGACCCAGTACTTC; CDR3: CASSNPSGVFQETQYF
V: TRBV11-1; size: many; D: NA; J: TRBJ2-5; DNA: TGTGCCAGCAGCTTAGTATCAGAGACCCAGTACTTC; CDR3: CASSLVSETQYF
V: TRBV11-2; size: many; D: NA; J: TRBJ2-3; DNA: TGTGCCAGCAGTTATCCGCTGGATACGCAGTATTTT; CDR3: CASSYPLDTQYF
V: TRBV7-2; size: many; D: NA; J: TRBJ2-5; DNA: TGTGCCAGCAGCTTAGACAAGGCTACCCTCGAGAGACCCCAGTACTTC; CDR3: CASSLDKATLERPQYF
V: TRBV4-3; size: many; D: NA; J: TRBJ2-7; DNA: TGCGCCAGCAGCCAAGATGACGGGGGTCCGGGGGACGAGCAGTACTTC; CDR3: CASSQDDGGPGDEQYF
V: TRBV20-1; size: many; D: TRBD2; J: TRBJ2-7; DNA: TGCAGTGCTAGAGCCCGGACTAGCGGGACCTACGAGCAGTACTTC; CDR3: CSARARTSGTYEQYF
V: TRBV6-2/TRBV6-3; size: few; D: NA; J: TRBJ2-5; DNA: TGTGCCAGCAGCCTACTCCAGGTGAATGGTGAGACCCAGTACTTC; CDR3: CASSLLQVNGETQYF
V: TRBV7-9; size: many; D: NA; J: TRBJ2-4; DNA: TGTGCCACAGGCGGGGACCTTCATCTAGCCAAAAACATTCAGTACTTC; CDR3: CATGGDLHLAKNIQYF
V: TRBV4-2; size: many; D: NA; J: TRBJ1-2; DNA: TGTGCCAGCAATTCACCCATGCCGTGGAAAACAGGCGATAATTATGGCTACACCTTC; CDR3: CASNSPMPWKTGDNYGYTF
V: TRBV18; size: many; D: NA; J: TRBJ2-7; DNA: TGTGCCAGCTCACCATCGACCCCCCAAGCAAGAAAGTACTTC; CDR3: CASSPSTPQARKYF
V: TRBV27; size: many; D: TRBD2; J: TRBJ2-3; DNA: TGTGCCAGCAGTTTGATGGGAGGGCCCTCAGATACGCAGTATTTT; CDR3: CASSLMGGPSDTQYF
V: TRBV29-1; size: many; D: TRBD1; J: TRBJ1-4; DNA: TGCAGCGTTGTAAGGGGGCAAAATGAAAAACTGTTTTTT; CDR3: CSVVRGQNEKLFF
V: TRBV6-2/TRBV6-3; size: few; D: TRBD2; J: TRBJ2-3; DNA: TGTGCCAGCAGTCCAATTAGCGGGAGAATGGCAGATACGCAGTATTTT; CDR3: CASSPISGRMADTQYF
V: TRBV20-1; size: many; D: TRBD1; J: TRBJ1-4; DNA: TGCAGTGCTAGGAGACAGGGCGTCAGTGAAAAACTGTTTTTT; CDR3: CSARRQGVSEKLFF
V: TRBV2; size: many; D: NA; J: TRBJ2-7; DNA: TGTGCCAGCTGGAAGGGGGAGTGGGGCTACGAGCAGTACTTC; CDR3: CASWKGEWGYEQYF
V: TRBV21-1; size: many; D: NA; J: TRBJ2-7; DNA: TGTGCCAGCAGTTCAACGCCGAGTTACGAGCAGTACTTC; CDR3: CASSSTPSYEQYF
V: TRBV30; size: NA; D: NA; J: TRBJ1-5; DNA: TGTGCCTGGAGTCCCGGGACACAATATATTAATCAGCCCCAGCATTTT; CDR3: CAWSPGTQYINQPQHF
V: TRBV10-3; size: many; D: NA; J: TRBJ2-3; DNA: TGTGCCATCAGTGAGTCGAAAGGCGGTGGCACAGATACGCAGTATTTT; CDR3: CAISESKGGGTDTQYF
V: TRBV27; size: many; D: NA; J: TRBJ2-7; DNA: TGTGCCAGCAGCCCCCTAATGGGGGTGCTATACGAGCAGTACTTC; CDR3: CASSPLMGVLYEQYF
V: TRBV4-3; size: many; D: TRBD2; J: TRBJ2-5; DNA: TGCGCCAGCAGCCTCCTTTCTAGCGGGGGGTACCAAGAGACCCAGTACTTC; CDR3: CASSLLSSGGYQETQYF
V: TRBV24-1; size: many; D: TRBD1; J: TRBJ1-5; DNA: TGTGCCACCAGTGACTCGACAGGGACCGATCAGCCCCAGCATTTT; CDR3: CATSDSTGTDQPQHF
V: TRBV28; size: many; D: NA; J: TRBJ1-1; DNA: TGTGCCAGCAGTGGTAGATATACTGAAGCTTTCTTT; CDR3: CASSGRYTEAFF
V: TRBV6-1; size: medium-sized; D: NA; J: TRBJ2-3; DNA: TGTGCCAGCAGTGAATGGAGGGGGGGCACAGATACGCAGTATTTT; CDR3: CASSEWRGGTDTQYF
V: TRBV7-2; size: many; D: TRBD2; J: TRBJ2-3; DNA: TGTGCCAGCAGCTTCAGACTAGCGGGGGTCGGAGATACGCAGTATTTT; CDR3: CASSFRLAGVGDTQYF
V: TRBV7-3; size: many; D: TRBD2; J: TRBJ2-1; DNA: TGTGCCAGCAGCTTAATGGGAGGGCGGGCCTACAATGAGCAGTTCTTC; CDR3: CASSLMGGRAYNEQFF
V: TRBV6-5; size: many; D: TRBD2; J: TRBJ2-1; DNA: TGTGCCAGCAGCGCCCGACTAGCGGGAGACAATGAGCAGTTCTTC; CDR3: CASSARLAGDNEQFF
V: TRBV27; size: many; D: NA; J: TRBJ2-1; DNA: TGTGCCAGCAGTCCGTGGATAGACATCGGCAATGAGCAGTTCTTC; CDR3: CASSPWIDIGNEQFF
V: TRBV29-1; size: many; D: TRBD2; J: TRBJ2-1; DNA: TGCAGCGTTGGGGTAGCGGGAGATAATGAGCAGTTCTTC; CDR3: CSVGVAGDNEQFF
V: TRBV28; size: few; D: NA; J: TRBJ2-7; DNA: TGTGCCAGCAGTTTGGGGATCTCCTACGAGCAGTACTTC; CDR3: CASSLGISYEQYF
V: TRBV6-2/TRBV6-3; size: many; D: NA; J: TRBJ2-5; DNA: TGTGCCAGCGGGGTCGGGGAGACCCAGTACTTC; CDR3: CASGVGETQYF
V: TRBV3-1; size: many; D: NA; J: TRBJ1-6; DNA: TGTGCCAGCAGCCCTTCGATTTCCAATTCACCCCTCCACTTT; CDR3: CASSPSISNSPLHF
V: TRBV5-1; size: NA; D: TRBD1; J: TRBJ2-5; DNA: TGCGCCAGCAGTGTCGGTATCGGGACAGGGGGCCAAGAGACCCAGTACTTC; CDR3: CASSVGIGTGGQETQYF
V: TRBV6-5; size: many; D: NA; J: TRBJ2-7; DNA: TGTGCCAGCAAAGGATCTAACTACGAGCAGTACTTC; CDR3: CASKGSNYEQYF
V: TRBV27; size: many; D: TRBD1; J: TRBJ2-2; DNA: TGTGCCAGCAGTTTATCGCAGGGGGCGCGAAACGGGGAGCTGTTTTTT; CDR3: CASSLSQGARNGELFF
V: TRBV20-1; size: many; D: TRBD1; J: TRBJ2-1; DNA: TGCAGTGCAGTAGGACAGGGGGCGTACAATGAGCAGTTCTTC; CDR3: CSAVGQGAYNEQFF
V: TRBV7-2; size: few; D: NA; J: TRBJ1-5; DNA: TGTGCCAGCAGCTTAACAGGTCAGCCCCAGCATTTT; CDR3: CASSLTGQPQHF
V: TRBV7-6; size: many; D: NA; J: TRBJ2-2; DNA: TGTGCCAGCAGCTTAGCGTCCACCGGGGAGCTGTTTTTT; CDR3: CASSLASTGELFF
V: TRBV5-1; size: many; D: NA; J: TRBJ2-1; DNA: TGCGCCAGCAAGTCGGGTGTTAATTTAAGCTCCTACAATGAGCAGTTCTTC; CDR3: CASKSGVNLSSYNEQFF
V: TRBV6-6; size: many; D: NA; J: TRBJ2-2; DNA: TGTGCCAGCGGAGGGGGGAGGAGGAACACCGGGGAGCTGTTTTTT; CDR3: CASGGGRRNTGELFF
V: TRBV7-2; size: many; D: NA; J: TRBJ2-5; DNA: TGTGCCAGCAGCTTAAATGGAGGGGAAGAGACCCAGTACTTC; CDR3: CASSLNGGEETQYF
V: TRBV5-1; size: many; D: TRBD2; J: TRBJ2-5; DNA: TGCGCCAGCAAACCTAGCGGAGGGTCCCAAGAGACCCAGTACTTC; CDR3: CASKPSGGSQETQYF